This T cell receptor beta chain was sequenced during a study of identical twins. Many counts were recorded for this clonotype. The CDR3 has 15 residues. V trimming: 7 bases; J trimming: 6 bases; junction bases outside the gene matches: 12. TCRdb fed the 5' RACE reads into MiXCR, producing one record per CDR3 protein. Seen here are 200,000 to 300,000 distinct CDR3 sequences, about 10% observed once, and the top ten hold more than 8%. This clonotype was obtained from a middle-aged man in good health. The chain employs TRBV12-3 or TRBV12-4 and TRBJ2-1; 7 nucleotides match TRBD2. Sequenced: memory T cells sorted from blood. The CDR3 nucleotides are TGTGCCAGCACCTTTAGCGGGTTTCTCGGCAATGAGCAGTTCTTC. Translated, it gives CASTFSGFLGNEQFF.